This TCR beta chain was recorded in a study of tumor-infiltrating lymphocytes in primary liver carcinoma. Study-level background: Patients were both men and women, whose ages ran from 30 to 69 years. The study, taken as a whole, reports: Only about 7-25% of top clones were detected in each of the five tumor regions. Pairs comparing tumor with adjacent tissue or blood overlapped less than pairs drawn from tumor regions.

DNA and RNA were both co-extracted from approximately 22-30 mg of bulk tissue that had not been sorted. Every tumor sample had over 85% viable tumor cells. Germline V lookup: CDR1 SQVTM, CDR2 ANQGSEA. The CDR3 sequence is 15 residues long. Total RNA (approximately 500 ng) served as template for TCR beta cDNA synthesis primed by a constant-region primer. Amplification in three nested multiplex PCR rounds with slightly modified ARM-PCR gave rise to TCR beta libraries. With TRBV1-TRBV30 forward primers and a C-beta reverse primer, the first two PCR rounds were run for 9 to 10 cycles each. MiXCR, applied by TCRdb to the multiplex PCR reads, yields one record per CDR3 protein. This sample yields tens of thousands of distinct CDR3 sequences, of which approximately 70% are seen a single time; roughly a fifth belongs to the top ten. Comments on this clonotype: The antigen remains undetermined. The junction departs from germline at one end; a sequencing error may be responsible.

Sequencing input: liver tumor tissue from sampling region 1. Subset in this sample: tumor region T1, superior pole. The genes are TRBV29-1 and TRBJ1-2; no clear D. This TCR derives from a man aged 35 to 55 with primary liver carcinoma and hepatitis B virus infection. CDR3 loop: CRVEGGRGRNYGYTF. In nucleotides, the CDR3 is TGCAGGGTTGAAGGAGGCAGAGGACGTAACTATGGCTACACCTTC.